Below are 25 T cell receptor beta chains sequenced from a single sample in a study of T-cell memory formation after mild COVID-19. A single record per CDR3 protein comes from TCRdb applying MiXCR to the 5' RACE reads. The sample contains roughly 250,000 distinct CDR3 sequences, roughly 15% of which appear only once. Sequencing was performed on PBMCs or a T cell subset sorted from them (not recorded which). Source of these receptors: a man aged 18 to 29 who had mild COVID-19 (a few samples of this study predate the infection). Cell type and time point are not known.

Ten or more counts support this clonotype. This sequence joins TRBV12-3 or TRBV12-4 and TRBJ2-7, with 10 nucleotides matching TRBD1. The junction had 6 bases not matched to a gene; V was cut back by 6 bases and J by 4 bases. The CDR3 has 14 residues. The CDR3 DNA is TGTGCCAGCAGCGGGGGACAGGGGAGGTACGAGCAGTACTTC. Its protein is CASSGGQGRYEQYF.

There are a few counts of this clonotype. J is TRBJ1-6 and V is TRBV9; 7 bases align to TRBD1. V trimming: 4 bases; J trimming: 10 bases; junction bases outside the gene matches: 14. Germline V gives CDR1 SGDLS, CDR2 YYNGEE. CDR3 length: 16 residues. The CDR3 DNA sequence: TGTGCCAGCAGCCCGCAACCACAGGGGTCGGGGTCACCCCTCCACTTT. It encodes CASSPQPQGSGSPLHF.

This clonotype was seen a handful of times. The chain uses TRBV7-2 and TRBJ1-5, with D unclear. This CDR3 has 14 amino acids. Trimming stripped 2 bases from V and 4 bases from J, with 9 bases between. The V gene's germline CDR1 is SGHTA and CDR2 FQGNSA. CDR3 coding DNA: TGTGCCAGCAGCTTACGGGAACGGAATCAGCCCCAGCATTTT. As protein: CASSLRERNQPQHF.

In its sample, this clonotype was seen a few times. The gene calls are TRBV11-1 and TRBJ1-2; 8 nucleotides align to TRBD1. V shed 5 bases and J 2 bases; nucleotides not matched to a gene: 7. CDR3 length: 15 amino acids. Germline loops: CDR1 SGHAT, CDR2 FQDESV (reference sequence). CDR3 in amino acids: CASSGGQGANYGYTF. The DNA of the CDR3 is TGTGCCAGCAGCGGCGGACAGGGCGCAAACTATGGCTACACCTTC. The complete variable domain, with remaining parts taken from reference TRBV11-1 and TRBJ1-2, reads EAEVAQSPRYKITEKSQAVAFWCDPISGHATLYWYRQILGQGPELLVQFQDESVVDDSQLPKDRFSAERLKGVDSTLKIQPAELGDSAMYLCASSGGQGANYGYTFGSGTRLTVV.

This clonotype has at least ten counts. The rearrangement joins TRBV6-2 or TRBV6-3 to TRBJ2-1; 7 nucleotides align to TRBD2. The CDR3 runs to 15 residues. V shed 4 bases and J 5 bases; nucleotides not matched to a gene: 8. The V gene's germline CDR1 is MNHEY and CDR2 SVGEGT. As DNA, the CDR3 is TGTGCCAGCAGTTTGATAACGGGGGGAAACAATGAGCAGTTCTTC. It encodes CASSLITGGNNEQFF.

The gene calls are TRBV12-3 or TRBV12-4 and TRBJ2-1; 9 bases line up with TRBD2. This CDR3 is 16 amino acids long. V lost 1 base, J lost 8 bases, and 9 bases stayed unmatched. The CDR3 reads CASSLERGGGADEQFF. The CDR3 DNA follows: TGTGCCAGCAGTTTAGAACGAGGCGGGGGGGCGGATGAGCAGTTCTTC.

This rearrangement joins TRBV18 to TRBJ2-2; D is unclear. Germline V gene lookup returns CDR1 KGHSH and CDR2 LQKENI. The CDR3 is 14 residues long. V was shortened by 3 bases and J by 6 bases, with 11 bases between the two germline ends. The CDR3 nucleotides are TGTGCCAGCTCACCTCAGGACCGCTCCGGGGAGCTGTTTTTT. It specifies CASSPQDRSGELFF.

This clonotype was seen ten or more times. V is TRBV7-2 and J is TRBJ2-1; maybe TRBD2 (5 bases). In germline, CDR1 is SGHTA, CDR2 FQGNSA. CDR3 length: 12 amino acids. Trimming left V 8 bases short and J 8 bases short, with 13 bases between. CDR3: CASSPGEYEQFF. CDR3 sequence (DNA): TGTGCCAGCTCCCCCGGGGAATATGAGCAGTTCTTC.

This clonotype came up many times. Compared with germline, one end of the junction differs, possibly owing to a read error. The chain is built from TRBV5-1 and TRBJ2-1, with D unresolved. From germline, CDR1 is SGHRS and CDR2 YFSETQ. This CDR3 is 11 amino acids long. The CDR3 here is CASSSFNEQFF. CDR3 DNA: TGCGCCAGCAGCTCCTTCAATGAGCAGTTCTTC.

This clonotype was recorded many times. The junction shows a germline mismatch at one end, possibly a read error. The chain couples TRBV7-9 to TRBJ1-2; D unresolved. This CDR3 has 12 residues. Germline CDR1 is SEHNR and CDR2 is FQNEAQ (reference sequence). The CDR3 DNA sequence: TGCGCCAGCAGCTCCGGGAACTATGGCTACACCTTC. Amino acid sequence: CASSSGNYGYTF.

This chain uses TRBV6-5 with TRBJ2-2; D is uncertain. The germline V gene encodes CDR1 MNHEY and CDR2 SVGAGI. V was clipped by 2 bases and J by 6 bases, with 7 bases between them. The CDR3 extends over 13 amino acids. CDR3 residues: CASSYGQAGELFF. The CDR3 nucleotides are TGTGCCAGCAGTTACGGTCAGGCCGGGGAGCTGTTTTTT.

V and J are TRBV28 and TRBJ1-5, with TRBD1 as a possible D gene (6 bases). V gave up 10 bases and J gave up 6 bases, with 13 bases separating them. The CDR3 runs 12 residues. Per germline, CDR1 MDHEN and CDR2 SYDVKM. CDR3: CATSRGGQPQHF. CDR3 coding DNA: TGTGCCACCTCCAGGGGTGGTCAGCCCCAGCATTTT.

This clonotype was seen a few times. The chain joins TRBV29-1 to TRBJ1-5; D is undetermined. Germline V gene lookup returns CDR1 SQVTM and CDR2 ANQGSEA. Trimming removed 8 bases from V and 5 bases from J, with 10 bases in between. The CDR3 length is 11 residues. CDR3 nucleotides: TGCAGCCCATTAAGGGATCAGCCCCAGCATTTT. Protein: CSPLRDQPQHF.

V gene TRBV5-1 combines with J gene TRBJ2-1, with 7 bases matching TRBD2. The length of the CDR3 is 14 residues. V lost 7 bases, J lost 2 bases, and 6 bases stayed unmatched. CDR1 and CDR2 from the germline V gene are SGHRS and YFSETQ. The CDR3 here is CASQASGPYNEQFF. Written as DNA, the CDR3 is TGCGCCAGCCAAGCTAGCGGACCCTACAATGAGCAGTTCTTC.

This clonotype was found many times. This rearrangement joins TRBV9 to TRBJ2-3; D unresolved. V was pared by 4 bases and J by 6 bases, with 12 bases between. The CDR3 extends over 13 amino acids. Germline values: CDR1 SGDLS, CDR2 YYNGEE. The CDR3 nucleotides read TGTGCCAGCAGCCCCCACGGATCCGATACGCAGTATTTT. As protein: CASSPHGSDTQYF. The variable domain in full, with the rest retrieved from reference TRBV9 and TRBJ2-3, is DSGVTQTPKHLITATGQRVTLRCSPRSGDLSVYWYQQSLDQGLQFLIQYYNGEERAKGNILERFSAQQFPDLHSELNLSSLELGDSALYFCASSPHGSDTQYFGPGTRLTVL.

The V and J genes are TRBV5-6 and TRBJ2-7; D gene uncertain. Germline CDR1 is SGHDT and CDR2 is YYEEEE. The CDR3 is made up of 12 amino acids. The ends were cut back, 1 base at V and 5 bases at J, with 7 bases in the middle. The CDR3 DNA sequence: TGTGCCAGCAGCTTGTTCCACAACGAGCAGTACGTC. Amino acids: CASSLFHNEQYV.

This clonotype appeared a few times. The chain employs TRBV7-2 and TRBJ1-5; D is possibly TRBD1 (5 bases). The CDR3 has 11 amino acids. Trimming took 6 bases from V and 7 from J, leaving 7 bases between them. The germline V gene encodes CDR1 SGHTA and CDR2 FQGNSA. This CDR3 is CASRGEQPQHF. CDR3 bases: TGTGCCAGCAGAGGGGAGCAGCCCCAGCATTTT.

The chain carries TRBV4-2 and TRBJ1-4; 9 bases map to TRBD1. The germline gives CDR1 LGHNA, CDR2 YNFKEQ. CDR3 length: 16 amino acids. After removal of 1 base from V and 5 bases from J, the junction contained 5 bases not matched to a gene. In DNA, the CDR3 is TGTGCCAGCAGCCAAGGAGACAGGGGGGGGAATGAAAAACTGTTTTTT. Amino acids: CASSQGDRGGNEKLFF.

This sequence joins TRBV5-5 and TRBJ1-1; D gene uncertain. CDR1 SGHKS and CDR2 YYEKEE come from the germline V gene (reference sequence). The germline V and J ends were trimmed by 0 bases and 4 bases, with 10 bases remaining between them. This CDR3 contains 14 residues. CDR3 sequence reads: CASSLVGVGTEAFF. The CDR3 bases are TGTGCCAGCAGCTTGGTAGGAGTTGGCACTGAAGCTTTCTTT. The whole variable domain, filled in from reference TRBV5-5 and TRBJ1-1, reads DAGVTQSPTHLIKTRGQQVTLRCSPISGHKSVSWYQQVLGQGPQFIFQYYEKEERGRGNFPDRFSARQFPNYSSELNVNALLLGDSALYLCASSLVGVGTEAFFGQGTRLTVV.

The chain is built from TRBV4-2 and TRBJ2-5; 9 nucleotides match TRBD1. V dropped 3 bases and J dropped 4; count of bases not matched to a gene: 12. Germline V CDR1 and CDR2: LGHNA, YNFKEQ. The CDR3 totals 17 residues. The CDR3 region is CASSHWGDRVGLETQYF. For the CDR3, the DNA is TGTGCCAGCAGCCACTGGGGGGACAGGGTCGGGTTAGAGACCCAGTACTTC.

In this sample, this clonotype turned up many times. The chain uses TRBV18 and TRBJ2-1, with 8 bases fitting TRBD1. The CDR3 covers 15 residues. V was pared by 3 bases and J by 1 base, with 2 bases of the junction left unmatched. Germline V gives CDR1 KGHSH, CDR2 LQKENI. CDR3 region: CASSPQGASYNEQFF. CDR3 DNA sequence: TGTGCCAGCTCACCGCAGGGGGCATCCTACAATGAGCAGTTCTTC. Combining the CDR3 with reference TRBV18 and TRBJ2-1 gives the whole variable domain NAGVMQNPRHLVRRRGQEARLRCSPMKGHSHVYWYRQLPEEGLKFMVYLQKENIIDESGMPKERFSAEFPKEGPSILRIQQVVRGDSAAYFCASSPQGASYNEQFFGPGTRLTVL.

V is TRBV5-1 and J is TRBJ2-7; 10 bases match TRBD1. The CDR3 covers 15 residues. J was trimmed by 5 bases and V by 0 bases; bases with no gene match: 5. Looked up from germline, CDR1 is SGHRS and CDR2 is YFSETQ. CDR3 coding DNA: TGCGCCAGCAGCTTGGCACGGACAGGGGGGGACGAGCAGTACTTC. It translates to CASSLARTGGDEQYF.

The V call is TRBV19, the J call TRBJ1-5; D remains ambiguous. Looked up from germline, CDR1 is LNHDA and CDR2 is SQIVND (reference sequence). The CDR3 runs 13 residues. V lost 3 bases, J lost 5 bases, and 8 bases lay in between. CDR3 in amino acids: CASSINGDQPQHF. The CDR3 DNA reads TGTGCCAGTAGTATCAACGGCGATCAGCCCCAGCATTTT.

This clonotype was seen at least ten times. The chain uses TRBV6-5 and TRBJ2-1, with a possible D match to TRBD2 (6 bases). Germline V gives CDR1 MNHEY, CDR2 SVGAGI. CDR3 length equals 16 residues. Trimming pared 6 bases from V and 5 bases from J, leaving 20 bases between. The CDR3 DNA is TGTGCCAGCAGCCCCGGGAGCGCCCAGGGTAACAATGAGCAGTTCTTC. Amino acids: CASSPGSAQGNNEQFF.

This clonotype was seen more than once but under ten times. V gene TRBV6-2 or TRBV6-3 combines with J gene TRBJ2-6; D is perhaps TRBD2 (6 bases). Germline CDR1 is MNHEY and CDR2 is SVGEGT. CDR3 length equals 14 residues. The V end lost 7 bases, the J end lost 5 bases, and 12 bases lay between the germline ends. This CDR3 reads CASTTGVWANVLTF. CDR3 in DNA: TGTGCCAGCACGACGGGGGTCTGGGCCAACGTCCTGACTTTC.